Listed below are T cell receptor beta chains from one sample, sequenced in a study of immune cell composition in non-small cell lung cancer. Method: immunoSEQ multiplex PCR; TCRdb's copy keeps in-frame clones and lacks some. The data hold around 4,600 clones, with approximately 76% observed a single time. The specimen was lung tumor tissue. The receptors shown here come from a human donor with non-small cell lung cancer. The CDR3 runs from the conserved cysteine through the conserved F or W. The D gene is left open where the match is weak. A row's size may be missing; if present it is once, few, many or a size class.

abundance: .
d_gene: .
v_gene: TRBV27
j_gene: TRBJ1-1
CDR3aa: CASSLVWEGTEAFF
CDR3nt: TGTGCCAGCAGCTTGGTCTGGGAGGGCACTGAAGCTTTCTTT

abundance: once
d_gene: .
v_gene: TRBV5-6
j_gene: TRBJ2-2
CDR3aa: CASSKTGSTGELFF
CDR3nt: TGTGCCAGCAGCAAAACAGGGTCCACCGGGGAGCTGTTTTTT

abundance: .
d_gene: TRBD2
v_gene: TRBV23-1
j_gene: TRBJ2-1
CDR3aa: CASSQICLSGSSYNEQFF
CDR3nt: TGCGCCAGCAGTCAAATCTGCCTTAGCGGGAGTTCCTACAATGAGCAGTTCTTC

abundance: .
d_gene: .
v_gene: TRBV28
j_gene: TRBJ1-6
CDR3aa: CASDSAKYNSPLHF
CDR3nt: TGTGCCAGTGACTCCGCCAAATATAATTCACCCCTCCACTTT

abundance: once
d_gene: TRBD2
v_gene: TRBV28
j_gene: TRBJ2-3
CDR3aa: CASGTRTRTDTQYF
CDR3nt: TGTGCCAGCGGAACCAGGACTAGAACAGATACGCAGTATTTT

abundance: .
d_gene: TRBD1
v_gene: TRBV5-1
j_gene: TRBJ1-4
CDR3aa: CASSEGQNEKLFF
CDR3nt: TGCGCCAGCAGCGAGGGACAGAATGAAAAACTGTTTTTT

abundance: .
d_gene: .
v_gene: TRBV30
j_gene: TRBJ2-4
CDR3aa: CAWSVWQAKNIQYF
CDR3nt: TGTGCCTGGAGTGTATGGCAGGCCAAAAACATTCAGTACTTC

abundance: .
d_gene: .
v_gene: TRBV7-9
j_gene: TRBJ2-1
CDR3aa: CASSASRGPTYNEQFF
CDR3nt: TGTGCCAGCAGCGCATCCAGGGGCCCTACTTACAATGAGCAGTTCTTC

abundance: .
d_gene: TRBD2
v_gene: TRBV10-3
j_gene: TRBJ2-1
CDR3aa: CATQSALGTSGGSYNEQFF
CDR3nt: TGTGCCACCCAGAGTGCTTTAGGGACTAGCGGGGGCTCCTACAATGAGCAGTTCTTC

abundance: .
d_gene: .
v_gene: TRBV4-2
j_gene: TRBJ1-1
CDR3aa: CASSQAGMNTEAFF
CDR3nt: TGTGCCAGCAGCCAAGCGGGGATGAACACTGAAGCTTTCTTT

abundance: once
d_gene: .
v_gene: TRBV6-1
j_gene: TRBJ2-1
CDR3aa: CASSPTRVNEQFF
CDR3nt: TGTGCCAGCAGTCCCACGCGGGTTAATGAGCAGTTCTTC

abundance: .
d_gene: .
v_gene: TRBV11-2
j_gene: TRBJ2-7
CDR3aa: CASSLARSYEQYF
CDR3nt: TGTGCCAGCAGCTTAGCCAGATCCTACGAGCAGTACTTC

abundance: .
d_gene: TRBD2
v_gene: TRBV4-1
j_gene: TRBJ2-7
CDR3aa: CASSPGLAGEFLGYEQYF
CDR3nt: TGCGCCAGCAGCCCCGGTTTAGCGGGAGAATTTTTGGGTTACGAGCAGTACTTC

abundance: few
d_gene: .
v_gene: TRBV4-3
j_gene: TRBJ2-3
CDR3aa: CASSQERVLGTDTQYF
CDR3nt: TGCGCCAGCAGCCAAGAGAGGGTATTGGGCACAGATACGCAGTATTTT

abundance: .
d_gene: .
v_gene: TRBV7-2
j_gene: TRBJ1-6
CDR3aa: CASSLGQINSPLHF
CDR3nt: TGTGCCAGCAGCTTAGGGCAGATCAATTCACCCCTCCACTTT

abundance: .
d_gene: TRBD2
v_gene: TRBV19
j_gene: TRBJ2-7
CDR3aa: CASSKTGGVYEQYF
CDR3nt: TGTGCCAGTAGTAAGACGGGAGGTGTTTACGAGCAGTACTTC

abundance: few
d_gene: .
v_gene: TRBV7-3
j_gene: TRBJ2-3
CDR3aa: CASSLTVTTTDTQYF
CDR3nt: TGTGCCAGCAGCTTAACGGTGACTACTACAGATACGCAGTATTTT

abundance: .
d_gene: .
v_gene: TRBV5-8
j_gene: TRBJ2-2
CDR3aa: CASSPEVSNTGELFF
CDR3nt: TGTGCCAGCAGCCCAGAAGTTTCGAACACCGGGGAGCTGTTTTTT

abundance: .
d_gene: .
v_gene: TRBV6-6
j_gene: TRBJ2-5
CDR3aa: CASCGVAVEETQYF
CDR3nt: TGTGCCAGCTGCGGAGTAGCGGTGGAAGAGACCCAGTACTTC

abundance: .
d_gene: TRBD1
v_gene: TRBV30
j_gene: TRBJ1-5
CDR3aa: CAWTPGTGLNQPQHF
CDR3nt: TGTGCCTGGACCCCGGGGACAGGCCTCAATCAGCCCCAGCATTTT

abundance: .
d_gene: .
v_gene: TRBV7-2
j_gene: TRBJ1-1
CDR3aa: CASSLGGVSFF
CDR3nt: TGTGCCAGCAGCTTAGGCGGGGTATCTTTCTTT

abundance: .
d_gene: .
v_gene: TRBV19
j_gene: TRBJ1-6
CDR3aa: CASSPLNSPLHF
CDR3nt: TGTGCCAGTAGTCCCCTCAATTCACCCCTCCACTTT

abundance: .
d_gene: TRBD1
v_gene: TRBV7-2
j_gene: TRBJ1-5
CDR3aa: CASSYTGGNQPQHF
CDR3nt: TGTGCCAGCAGCTACACAGGGGGCAATCAGCCCCAGCATTTT

abundance: .
d_gene: TRBD1
v_gene: TRBV7-2
j_gene: TRBJ2-6
CDR3aa: CASSPRQGNSVLTF
CDR3nt: TGTGCCAGCAGCCCGAGACAGGGCAATTCCGTCCTGACTTTC

abundance: .
d_gene: .
v_gene: TRBV19
j_gene: TRBJ2-3
CDR3aa: CASKGLLANSDTQYF
CDR3nt: TGTGCCAGTAAGGGACTGCTAGCGAATTCAGATACGCAGTATTTT

abundance: medium-sized
d_gene: TRBD1
v_gene: TRBV7-8
j_gene: TRBJ1-6
CDR3aa: CASSQRTGQSYNSPLHF
CDR3nt: TGTGCCAGCAGTCAGCGGACAGGGCAATCCTATAATTCACCCCTCCACTTT

abundance: few
d_gene: TRBD2
v_gene: TRBV6-5
j_gene: TRBJ2-7
CDR3aa: CASSPSGGISYEQYF
CDR3nt: TGTGCCAGCAGCCCTAGCGGGGGAATATCCTACGAGCAGTACTTC

abundance: few
d_gene: .
v_gene: TRBV7-2
j_gene: TRBJ2-5
CDR3aa: CASSYGQQETQYF
CDR3nt: TGTGCCAGCAGCTACGGACAACAAGAGACCCAGTACTTC

abundance: .
d_gene: TRBD2
v_gene: TRBV10-3
j_gene: TRBJ2-2
CDR3aa: CAISELAGNTGELFF
CDR3nt: TGTGCCATCAGTGAGCTAGCGGGGAACACCGGGGAGCTGTTTTTT

abundance: .
d_gene: .
v_gene: TRBV30
j_gene: TRBJ2-3
CDR3aa: CAWRPRSDTQYF
CDR3nt: TGTGCCTGGAGGCCTAGGTCAGATACGCAGTATTTT

abundance: .
d_gene: .
v_gene: TRBV4-2
j_gene: TRBJ2-5
CDR3aa: CASSPGGTIQETQYF
CDR3nt: TGTGCCAGCAGCCCAGGGGGGACCATACAAGAGACCCAGTACTTC

abundance: .
d_gene: TRBD2
v_gene: TRBV7-7
j_gene: TRBJ2-5
CDR3aa: CASSLGRESGTQYF
CDR3nt: TGTGCTAGCAGCTTGGGGAGGGAGTCAGGGACCCAGTACTTC

abundance: medium-sized
d_gene: TRBD1
v_gene: TRBV27
j_gene: TRBJ2-7
CDR3aa: CASSKQGAYEQYF
CDR3nt: TGTGCCAGCAGTAAACAGGGGGCCTACGAGCAGTACTTC

abundance: .
d_gene: .
v_gene: TRBV6-5
j_gene: TRBJ1-5
CDR3aa: CASSADNLSNQPQHF
CDR3nt: TGTGCCAGCAGCGCCGACAACCTTAGCAATCAGCCCCAGCATTTT

abundance: .
d_gene: TRBD1
v_gene: TRBV7-9
j_gene: TRBJ1-2
CDR3aa: CASSTEGTGGGYTF
CDR3nt: TGTGCCAGCAGCACAGAAGGGACAGGGGGAGGCTACACCTTC

abundance: few
d_gene: TRBD1
v_gene: TRBV5-1
j_gene: TRBJ2-1
CDR3aa: CASSLVSGTAGFDEQFF
CDR3nt: TGCGCCAGCAGCTTAGTCTCGGGGACAGCCGGATTCGATGAGCAGTTCTTC

abundance: few
d_gene: TRBD2
v_gene: TRBV9
j_gene: TRBJ2-1
CDR3aa: CASSLTSGGAIEQFF
CDR3nt: TGTGCCAGCAGCCTCACTAGCGGGGGGGCCATTGAGCAGTTCTTC

abundance: .
d_gene: .
v_gene: TRBV5-1
j_gene: TRBJ2-7
CDR3aa: CASSLSGFDEQYF
CDR3nt: TGCGCCAGCAGCTTGTCAGGGTTCGACGAGCAGTACTTC

abundance: .
d_gene: .
v_gene: TRBV15
j_gene: TRBJ1-1
CDR3aa: CATSRGQNTEAFF
CDR3nt: TGTGCCACCAGCAGAGGACAGAACACTGAAGCTTTCTTT

abundance: .
d_gene: TRBD1
v_gene: TRBV4-1
j_gene: TRBJ2-7
CDR3aa: CASSQPAGGRIYEQYF
CDR3nt: TGCGCCAGCAGCCAACCGGCAGGGGGCAGAATATACGAGCAGTACTTC

abundance: once
d_gene: TRBD1
v_gene: TRBV2
j_gene: TRBJ1-2
CDR3aa: CASRDRGIHYGYTF
CDR3nt: TGTGCCAGCAGAGACAGGGGGATTCACTATGGCTACACCTTC

abundance: few
d_gene: TRBD2
v_gene: TRBV28
j_gene: TRBJ2-7
CDR3aa: CASSLRGTSGRIYEQYF
CDR3nt: TGTGCCAGCAGTTTGAGAGGGACTAGCGGGAGGATCTACGAGCAGTACTTC

abundance: .
d_gene: TRBD2
v_gene: TRBV10-3
j_gene: TRBJ2-7
CDR3aa: CAIRSGTYFLEQYF
CDR3nt: TGTGCCATCAGAAGCGGGACCTACTTTCTCGAGCAGTACTTC

abundance: .
d_gene: TRBD2
v_gene: TRBV4-3
j_gene: TRBJ2-5
CDR3aa: CASSQEVTSGDETQYF
CDR3nt: TGCGCCAGCAGCCAAGAAGTAACTAGCGGGGATGAGACCCAGTACTTC

abundance: .
d_gene: TRBD1
v_gene: TRBV27
j_gene: TRBJ1-6
CDR3aa: CASSRGEVNNSPLHF
CDR3nt: TGTGCCAGCAGCAGGGGGGAAGTAAATAATTCACCCCTCCACTTT

abundance: .
d_gene: TRBD2
v_gene: TRBV7-9
j_gene: TRBJ2-5
CDR3aa: CASSQTSGIETQYF
CDR3nt: TGTGCCAGCAGCCAGACTAGCGGGATTGAGACCCAGTACTTC

abundance: .
d_gene: TRBD1
v_gene: TRBV6-1
j_gene: TRBJ1-2
CDR3aa: CASSDSGTGPYGYTF
CDR3nt: TGTGCCAGCAGTGACTCCGGGACAGGACCCTATGGCTACACCTTC

abundance: .
d_gene: .
v_gene: TRBV28
j_gene: TRBJ2-7
CDR3aa: CASSFAGLNSYEQYF
CDR3nt: TGTGCCAGCAGTTTCGCGGGACTCAACTCCTACGAGCAGTACTTC

abundance: .
d_gene: .
v_gene: TRBV6-5
j_gene: TRBJ2-3
CDR3aa: CASSLSGQGTDTQYF
CDR3nt: TGTGCCAGCAGCCTCTCTGGGCAGGGCACAGATACGCAGTATTTT